One TCR beta chain is described in this entry. Its antigen is not known. The method, 5' RACE with UMI labels, was used to prepare the TRB cDNA libraries. Reanalyzing the 5' RACE reads, TCRdb keeps one entry per CDR3 protein, without DNA. This sample's table has tens of thousands of distinct CDR3 sequences. This specimen belongs to a study of CXCR3-negative and CXCR3-positive naive CD8 T cells. Study conclusions and caveats: Whereas memory cells differed, naive CXCR3-negative and CXCR3-positive cells shared similar TRBV-TRBJ usage. The study found comparably high diversity in both naive subsets and much lower diversity in memory CD8+ cells.

Sequencing was done on a sample of naive CXCR3- CD8+ T cells from blood. Sample subset: CD45RO-CCR7+CD27+CD95- naive CD8+ T cells lacking CXCR3 (TNR3-). This sequence originates from a human donor in good health. Some clones in this sample may be carry-over from other donors' samples.

The CDR3 sequence is CSVATGTSGARTYNEQFF. The chain links TRBV29-1 to TRBJ2-1; as DNA is missing, the TRBD2 call by TCRdb cannot be tested. CDR1 and CDR2 (germline): SQVTM, ANQGSEA. The CDR3 length is 18 residues.